The next 27 T cell receptor beta chains were all read from a single sample in a study of vaccination effects on CD4 cells after COVID-19. Produced via immunoSEQ multiplex PCR; TCRdb's table is partial and in-frame only. Of under 80,000 clones listed, 60% to 75% are singletons. Before sequencing took place, the ViraFEST assay used viral peptide pools to expand antigen-specific CD4+ T cells. The culture ran for 10 days before CD4+ T cells were isolated. Two-dose BNT162b2 or mRNA-1273 vaccination was given to participants. These receptors have no known antigen. The sequenced sample was CD4+ T cells from PBMCs cultured with HCoV-229E spike peptides, obtained after COVID-19 vaccination. The receptors were gathered from a human donor who received a COVID-19 vaccine.

The chain joins TRBV5-5 to TRBJ1-2, with TRBD1 identical over 7 bases. CDR1 SGHKS and CDR2 YYEKEE come from the germline V gene (reference sequence). The CDR3 consists of 15 residues. Trimming took 4 bases from V and 8 from J; bases not matched to a gene: 14. The CDR3 is CASSHWTGGGEGYTF. CDR3 DNA: TGTGCCAGCAGCCACTGGACAGGAGGAGGCGAAGGCTACACCTTC.

This chain joins TRBV25-1 and TRBJ1-1, with D possibly TRBD1 on 6 matching bases. The V end lost 4 bases, the J end lost 7 bases, and 10 bases lay between the germline ends. Per the germline V gene, CDR1 is MGHDK and CDR2 is SYGVNS. The CDR3 contains 12 residues. The CDR3 DNA reads TGTGCCAGCAGTGTTACAGGGCGTGAAGCTTTCTTT. It codes for CASSVTGREAFF.

This clone was found once. The genes are TRBV11-3 and TRBJ2-5, with TRBD2 identical over 10 bases. CDR3 length equals 18 residues. Germline V CDR1 and CDR2: SGHNT, YENEEA. With V trimmed by 4 bases and J by 5 bases, 16 bases remained unmatched. The CDR3 DNA follows: TGTGCCAGCAGCTCAGATCTTATCAGCGGGGGGGCCTATGAGACCCAGTACTTC. Its translation: CASSSDLISGGAYETQYF.

This rearrangement joins TRBV18 to TRBJ1-5, with TRBD1 as a possible D gene (5 bases). The CDR3 is made up of 15 amino acids. Trimming removed 3 bases from V and 6 bases from J, with 15 bases in between. Germline lookup yields CDR1 KGHSH and CDR2 LQKENI. DNA of the CDR3: TGTGCCAGCTCACCGTTGGGTGATGGGGGTCAGCCCCAGCATTTT. It is translated as CASSPLGDGGQPQHF.

This clone was detected only a few times. V gene TRBV19 combines with J gene TRBJ2-7, with 7 nucleotides matching TRBD1. With 10 bases clipped from V and 5 bases from J, the junction kept 5 bases outside the gene matches. The length of the CDR3 is 11 residues. The germline V gene has CDR1 LNHDA and CDR2 SQIVND (reference sequence). The CDR3 reads CATPTGNEQYV. The DNA for the CDR3 is TGTGCCACCCCGACAGGGAACGAGCAGTACGTC.

CDR3 in DNA: TGTGCCAGCAGCTTAGGGGTTAGCGGGACCGGGGAGCTGTTTTTT. Protein sequence: CASSLGVSGTGELFF. The chain joins TRBV7-9 to TRBJ2-2; 7 bases line up with TRBD2. Germline CDR1 is SEHNR and CDR2 is FQNEAQ (reference sequence). This CDR3 spans 15 amino acids. J gave up 5 bases and V 1 base, and 4 bases lay outside the gene matches.

This clone has only one observation. This CDR3 reads CASRRGANYGYTF. In DNA form, the CDR3 reads TGCGCCAGCCGTCGGGGAGCGAACTATGGCTACACCTTC. The rearrangement uses TRBV4-3 and TRBJ1-2; D ambiguous. CDR3 length: 13 amino acids. Germline lookup yields CDR1 LGHNA and CDR2 YSLEER. V was pared by 8 bases and J by 2 bases, with 12 bases between.

The chain links TRBV20-1 to TRBJ2-3; D might be TRBD1 or TRBD2, each matching 6 bases. CDR3 length: 12 amino acids. Per germline, CDR1 DFQATT and CDR2 SNEGSKA (reference sequence). With 3 bases removed from V and 7 bases from J, the gap between germline ends came to 11 bases. CDR3 residues: CSASGGGNTQYF. The CDR3 DNA reads TGCAGTGCTAGTGGAGGGGGAAATACGCAGTATTTT.

This clone appeared once. The chain combines TRBV7-3 with TRBJ2-2; D perhaps matches TRBD2 (5 bases). Trimming shortened V by 1 base and J by 6 bases, and 12 bases separated the two germline ends. This CDR3 region has 15 residues. Germline V CDR1 and CDR2: SGHTA, FQGTGA. The CDR3 nucleotides are TGTGCCAGCAGCTTAAGTCCGCAAGCGGCCGGGGAGCTGTTTTTT. Amino acid sequence: CASSLSPQAAGELFF.

This clone was seen only once. The chain joins TRBV18 to TRBJ2-4, with 8 positions matching TRBD1. Trimming at V came to 3 bases and at J to 9 bases, leaving 4 bases not matched to a gene. The CDR3 sequence is 13 residues long. Germline V gene lookup returns CDR1 KGHSH and CDR2 LQKENI. CDR3 in amino acids: CASSPQGAVIQYF. Written as DNA, the CDR3 is TGTGCCAGCTCACCCCAGGGGGCTGTCATTCAGTACTTC.

The V gene is TRBV5-1, the J gene TRBJ2-2; D might be TRBD1 (7 bases). The CDR3 covers 15 residues. Germline V gives CDR1 SGHRS, CDR2 YFSETQ. Trimming pared 3 bases from V and 6 bases from J, leaving 15 bases between. The CDR3 region is CASSWRDSGAGELFF. The CDR3, as DNA: TGCGCCAGCAGCTGGAGGGACAGCGGAGCCGGGGAGCTGTTTTTT.

CDR3 loop: CASSERGASTGNTIYF. The CDR3 region has the DNA TGTGCCAGCAGCGAACGGGGGGCTAGCACTGGAAACACCATATATTTT. The chain employs TRBV6-1 and TRBJ1-3; perhaps TRBD1 as D (6 bases). The germline V gene has CDR1 MNHNS and CDR2 SASEGT. The CDR3 spans 16 residues. The ends were cut back, 6 bases at V and 2 bases at J, with 17 bases in the middle.

The chain joins TRBV21-1 to TRBJ2-5; the D call of TRBD1 is as the table states it, not checked on the DNA. TRBV21-1 has pseudogene status. The CDR3 loop spans 14 amino acids. In DNA, the CDR3 is TGTGCCAGCAGGACCGGGACAGGTGAAGAGACCCAGTACTTC. This encodes CASRTGTGEETQYF.

The rearrangement uses TRBV30 and TRBJ2-1, with TRBD1 as a possible D gene (5 bases). The CDR3 is made up of 15 amino acids. Trimming took 5 bases from V and 1 from J, leaving 15 bases between them. CDR1 and CDR2 from the germline V gene are GTSNPN and SVGIG (reference sequence). In nucleotides, the CDR3 is TGTGCCTGGGCCAATGCCAGGGTTTCCTACAATGAGCAGTTCTTC. It is translated as CAWANARVSYNEQFF.

This clone was picked up one time. The V and J genes are TRBV5-8 and TRBJ2-1, with D hard to call. V was shortened by 0 bases and J by 2 bases, with 9 bases between the two germline ends. Germline V gives CDR1 SGHTS, CDR2 YDEGEE. The CDR3 is made up of 15 amino acids. The CDR3 region is CASSLGYVTYNEQFF. The CDR3 region has the DNA TGTGCCAGCAGCTTGGGGTATGTTACCTACAATGAGCAGTTCTTC.

This chain connects TRBV7-2 to TRBJ1-2; D not resolved. Germline lookup yields CDR1 SGHTA and CDR2 FQGNSA. Deletions cut 4 bases from V and 5 bases from J, with 11 bases between. CDR3 length equals 13 residues. CDR3 sequence: CASSSSSMYGYTF. The CDR3 DNA reads TGTGCCAGCAGCTCGTCATCGATGTATGGCTACACCTTC.

This chain connects TRBV5-1 to TRBJ2-1; possible D gene TRBD1, 6 bases. The CDR3 has 13 amino acids. V was pared by 4 bases and J by 5 bases, with 10 bases between. Germline CDR1 reads SGHRS; CDR2 reads YFSETQ. The CDR3 sequence: CASSEGQNNEQFF. CDR3 bases: TGCGCCAGCAGCGAAGGACAGAACAATGAGCAGTTCTTC.

V and J are TRBV28 and TRBJ1-2; possible D gene TRBD1, 5 bases. Germline V gene data show CDR1 as MDHEN and CDR2 as SYDVKM. The CDR3 is 13 residues long. Between the trimmed V and J ends, which lost 5 bases and 7 bases, there was a span of 14 bases. CDR3 residues: CASSPGPTAGYTF. The CDR3 region has the DNA TGTGCCAGCAGTCCGGGGCCTACGGCTGGCTACACCTTC.

The rearrangement joins TRBV5-1 to TRBJ1-4, with D uncertain. Trimming left V 4 bases short and J 7 bases short, with 20 bases between. From germline, CDR1 is SGHRS and CDR2 YFSETQ. CDR3 length: 16 residues. The CDR3 DNA sequence: TGCGCCAGCAGCCTTAACCCTGGACTGGGAGGTGAAAAACTGTTTTTT. Protein: CASSLNPGLGGEKLFF.

This chain joins TRBV19 and TRBJ1-6; a possible D gene is TRBD1 (5 bases). Trimming removed 6 bases at V and 13 bases at J, with 22 bases between. The germline CDR1 and CDR2 sequences are LNHDA and SQIVND (reference sequence). The CDR3 has 15 residues. CDR3 loop: CASSLKLLGLFPLHF. CDR3 in DNA: TGTGCCAGTAGCCTAAAGCTCTTGGGACTCTTCCCCCTCCACTTT.

The gene calls are TRBV5-6 and TRBJ1-2; maybe TRBD1 (5 bases). Germline CDR1 SGHDT, CDR2 YYEEEE. V was clipped by 4 bases and J by 2 bases, with 12 bases between them. This CDR3 comprises 14 residues. The CDR3 DNA follows: TGTGCCAGCAGCAAGGGACGGGAGAACTATGGCTACACCTTC. Translation gives CASSKGRENYGYTF.

This clone was detected only a few times. The chain has TRBV7-2 and TRBJ2-1; no definite D call. Germline CDR1 and CDR2: SGHTA and FQGNSA. Deletions cut 3 bases from V and 5 bases from J, with 14 bases between. This CDR3 comprises 15 residues. The CDR3 nucleotides read TGTGCCAGCAGCTTCCCAACACATAGCAACAATGAGCAGTTCTTC. This encodes CASSFPTHSNNEQFF.

The V gene is TRBV10-3, the J gene TRBJ2-4, with TRBD1 matching over 9 bases. The CDR3 loop spans 16 amino acids. V was clipped by 2 bases and J by 4 bases; unmatched bases: 6. CDR1 is ENHRY, CDR2 SYGVKD, per germline. The CDR3 DNA sequence: TGTGCCATCAGTGAGAATTTACAGGGGGCAAAAAACATTCAGTACTTC. Translation gives CAISENLQGAKNIQYF.

The chain joins TRBV18 to TRBJ1-2, with D possibly being TRBD1 (5 bases). CDR3 length equals 15 residues. Trimming took off 6 bases at V and 3 bases at J, with 17 bases between the two ends. Germline CDR1 is KGHSH and CDR2 is LQKENI. The CDR3 loop is CASSTPLSGHYGYTF. CDR3 nucleotides: TGTGCCAGCTCGACACCACTATCGGGGCACTATGGCTACACCTTC.

V and J are TRBV4-3 and TRBJ1-4; D is undetermined. The CDR3 contains 16 residues. V shed 3 bases and J shed 0 bases, with 11 bases lying between them. Per the germline V gene, CDR1 is LGHNA and CDR2 is YSLEER. The CDR3 region is CASSQSTAATNEKLFF. In DNA, the CDR3 is TGCGCCAGCAGCCAGTCGACGGCTGCAACTAATGAAAAACTGTTTTTT.

This clone was detected only once. The gene calls are TRBV1 and TRBJ1-3; TRBD1 is the table's D call and was not checked against the DNA. TRBV1 is an annotated pseudogene. This CDR3 has 17 amino acids. CDR3 amino acids: CTSSQDRTGRPGNTIYF. The CDR3 region has the DNA TGCACCAGCAGCCAAGATCGGACAGGGCGCCCTGGAAACACCATATATTTT.

The rearrangement uses TRBV30 and TRBJ1-2; D gene uncertain. CDR1 is GTSNPN and CDR2 is SVGIG in the germline V gene (reference sequence). Trimming shortened V by 3 bases and J by 0 bases, and 2 bases separated the two germline ends. The CDR3 has 11 amino acids. The CDR3 loop is CAWSTNYGYTF. CDR3 nucleotide sequence: TGTGCCTGGAGCACTAACTATGGCTACACCTTC.